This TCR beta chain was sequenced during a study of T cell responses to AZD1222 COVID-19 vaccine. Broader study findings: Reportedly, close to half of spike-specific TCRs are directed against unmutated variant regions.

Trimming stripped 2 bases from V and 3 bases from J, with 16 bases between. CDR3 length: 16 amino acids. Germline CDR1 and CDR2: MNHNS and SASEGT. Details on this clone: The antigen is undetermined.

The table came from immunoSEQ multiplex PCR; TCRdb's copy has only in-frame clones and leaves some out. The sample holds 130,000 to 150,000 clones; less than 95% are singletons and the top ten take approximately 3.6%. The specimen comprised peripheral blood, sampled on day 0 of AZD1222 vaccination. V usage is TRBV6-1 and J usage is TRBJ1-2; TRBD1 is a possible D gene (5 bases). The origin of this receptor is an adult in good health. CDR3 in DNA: TGTGCCAGCAGTGAAATTGGGTGGAGGGGATACTATGGCTACACCTTC. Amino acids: CASSEIGWRGYYGYTF.